Listed here are 30 T cell receptor beta chains from one sample, sequenced in a study of Graves' ophthalmopathy and Graves' hyperthyroidism. Using RNA transcripts, the TCR beta CDR3 regions were amplified. First-round RT-PCR employed HTBI primers, with a second-round multiplex PCR after it. From the multiplex PCR reads, TCRdb called clonotypes with MiXCR, one entry per CDR3 protein. The data show approximately 210,000 distinct CDR3 sequences, roughly 21% seen once. Sequencing used peripheral blood. The source is a woman aged 45-65 years with Graves' ophthalmopathy.

This clonotype was seen a few times. This could be a read error, since a much larger clone is one nucleotide away. The V gene is TRBV11-1, the J gene TRBJ1-2; D is unresolved. Germline-derived CDR1 and CDR2 are SGHAT and FQDESV (reference sequence). V lost 5 bases and J 5 bases, leaving 21 bases between the germline ends. This CDR3 spans 16 amino acids. DNA for the CDR3: TGTGCCAGCAGCCAAGGGTCGGGGAGTTACTCGTATGGCTACACCTTC. Translating gives CASSQGSGSYSYGYTF.

This clonotype was observed at least ten times. V gene TRBV20-1 combines with J gene TRBJ1-1; D not resolved. This CDR3 spans 12 amino acids. With 1 base removed from V and 6 bases from J, the gap between germline ends came to 9 bases. CDR1 is DFQATT and CDR2 is SNEGSKA in the germline V gene (reference sequence). CDR3 DNA sequence: TGCAGTGCTAGAGTGGCGGGCGCTGAAGCTTTCTTT. Its translation is CSARVAGAEAFF.

This clonotype was detected many times. This rearrangement joins TRBV5-1 to TRBJ1-1; D may be TRBD1 (6 bases). The V gene's germline CDR1 is SGHRS and CDR2 YFSETQ. There are 15 residues in the CDR3. V gave up 0 bases and J gave up 7 bases, with 16 bases separating them. The CDR3 here is CASSLAGLRQDEAFF. The CDR3 coding sequence is TGCGCCAGCAGCTTGGCCGGATTAAGACAGGATGAAGCTTTCTTT.

In its sample, this clonotype was seen many times. The genes are TRBV29-1 and TRBJ1-2; TRBD1 matches 9 bases. This CDR3 is built from 13 residues. The germline CDR1 and CDR2 sequences are SQVTM and ANQGSEA. The J segment lost 5 bases and the V segment lost 7 bases, leaving 8 bases of the junction unmatched. CDR3 sequence reads: CSASQTGGYGYTF. The CDR3 nucleotides read TGCAGCGCCTCACAGACAGGGGGATATGGCTACACCTTC.

Many counts were recorded for this clonotype. The chain is built from TRBV5-5 and TRBJ2-7, with no clear D. The CDR3 spans 13 residues. Trimming removed 0 bases at V and 3 bases at J, with 7 bases between. CDR1 and CDR2 (germline): SGHKS, YYEKEE (reference sequence). This CDR3 reads CASSLVRNYEQYF. The CDR3 nucleotides read TGTGCCAGCAGCTTGGTGCGGAACTACGAGCAGTACTTC. Variable domain in full (rest from reference TRBV5-5 and TRBJ2-7): DAGVTQSPTHLIKTRGQQVTLRCSPISGHKSVSWYQQVLGQGPQFIFQYYEKEERGRGNFPDRFSARQFPNYSSELNVNALLLGDSALYLCASSLVRNYEQYFGPGTRLTVT.

At least ten counts were recorded for this clonotype. J is TRBJ1-1 and V is TRBV4-1, with D possibly matching TRBD1 (6 bases). The CDR3 is 15 amino acids. V lost 4 bases to trimming and J lost 3 bases, with 15 bases between them. Germline V gene lookup returns CDR1 MGHRA and CDR2 YSYEKL. CDR3 nucleotides: TGCGCCAGCAGCCCGGAGAGGGGGTCGGACACTGAAGCTTTCTTT. The encoded protein is CASSPERGSDTEAFF.

This clonotype was seen only a few times. This sequence joins TRBV29-1 and TRBJ2-7; TRBD2 might be the D (5 bases). Trimming pared 4 bases from V and 0 bases from J, leaving 7 bases between. The CDR3 runs 12 residues. Germline CDR1 SQVTM, CDR2 ANQGSEA. The CDR3 DNA reads as TGCAGCGTTGGAGGGAGCTCCTACGAGCAGTACTTC. It codes for CSVGGSSYEQYF.

At least ten counts were recorded for this clonotype. The chain recombines TRBV2 with TRBJ2-7; D unresolved. Germline CDR1 SNHLY, CDR2 FYNNEI. Deletions cut 8 bases from V and 3 bases from J, with 8 bases between. This CDR3 has 11 amino acids. CDR3 loop: CASQQVYEQYF. The CDR3 DNA reads as TGTGCCAGCCAGCAGGTCTACGAGCAGTACTTC.

This clonotype has ten or more counts. The chain links TRBV2 to TRBJ2-4, with a weak D call TRBD2 (6 bases). Germline-derived CDR1 and CDR2 are SNHLY and FYNNEI. The CDR3 runs 13 residues. The V gene lost 9 bases and the J gene lost 5 bases, with 14 bases spanning the gap. The CDR3 nucleotides are TGTGCCAGGGGTGGGGAGGCGGAAAACATTCAGTACTTC. This translates into CARGGEAENIQYF.

The gene calls are TRBV20-1 and TRBJ2-7, with 12 nucleotides matching TRBD2. V lost 2 bases, J lost 4 bases, and 9 bases stayed unmatched. Germline CDR1 reads DFQATT; CDR2 reads SNEGSKA (reference sequence). The CDR3 is made up of 16 amino acids. This CDR3 reads CSARPLGLAGLYEQYF. The DNA of the CDR3 is TGCAGTGCTAGACCTCTAGGACTAGCGGGACTGTACGAGCAGTACTTC.

The V call is TRBV18, the J call TRBJ2-7; 7 bases agree with TRBD1. The CDR3 extends over 15 amino acids. Germline V gene lookup returns CDR1 KGHSH and CDR2 LQKENI. V gave up 2 bases and J gave up 3 bases; unmatched junction bases: 7. The CDR3 loop is CASSPRTGVDYEQYF. In DNA form, the CDR3 reads TGTGCCAGCTCACCAAGAACAGGGGTGGACTACGAGCAGTACTTC.

This clonotype was counted at least ten times. The CDR3 sequence: CASSLGTGHQETQYF. The CDR3 nucleotides are TGTGCCAGCAGCTTAGGCACAGGACACCAAGAGACCCAGTACTTC. The chain links TRBV13 to TRBJ2-5, with a possible D match to TRBD1 (5 bases). CDR1 and CDR2 from the germline V gene are PRHDT and FYEKMQ (reference sequence). The CDR3 has 15 amino acids. Trimming removed 0 bases at V and 0 bases at J, with 8 bases between.

This clonotype came up many times. A read error may produce the germline difference seen at one junction end. The J gene is TRBJ1-1, the V gene TRBV7-3; possible D gene TRBD1, 5 bases. CDR3 length: 15 amino acids. Germline V gene lookup returns CDR1 SGHTA and CDR2 FQGTGA. CDR3 DNA: TGTGCCAGCGGCTTAAGGTCAGGGAATACCGCTGAAGCTTTCTTT. This translates into CASGLRSGNTAEAFF.

The V call is TRBV7-9, the J call TRBJ1-1; D gene ambiguous. V lost 3 bases and J lost 4, with 15 bases in between. The CDR3 has 15 amino acids. Germline V gene sequence: CDR1 SEHNR, CDR2 FQNEAQ (reference sequence). The DNA for the CDR3 is TGTGCCAGCAGCTTCGGCGCTGCAGGTGGCACTGAAGCTTTCTTT. This translates into CASSFGAAGGTEAFF.

This clonotype was seen ten or more times. This chain uses TRBV5-8 with TRBJ1-2, with unresolved D. The CDR3 is 13 amino acids. The germline V and J ends were trimmed by 2 bases and 3 bases, with 8 bases remaining between them. Per germline, CDR1 SGHTS and CDR2 YDEGEE. The CDR3 here is CASSFVTDYGYTF. The CDR3 DNA sequence: TGTGCCAGCAGCTTTGTCACGGACTATGGCTACACCTTC.

This clonotype was detected ten times or more. Here the CDR3 reads CASTPVVGHQPQHF. The CDR3 DNA sequence: TGTGCCAGCACCCCCGTGGTAGGCCATCAGCCCCAGCATTTT. J is TRBJ1-5 and V is TRBV6-2 or TRBV6-3; D unclear. The CDR3 contains 14 residues. Germline values: CDR1 MNHEY, CDR2 SVGEGT. The V and J ends lost 7 bases and 5 bases respectively, with 15 bases between them.

This clonotype was observed many times. The rearrangement joins TRBV20-1 to TRBJ1-1; D is perhaps TRBD1 (6 bases). Germline V lookup: CDR1 DFQATT, CDR2 SNEGSKA (reference sequence). This CDR3 comprises 15 residues. The ends were cut back, 6 bases at V and 0 bases at J, with 17 bases in the middle. DNA of the CDR3: TGCAGTGCCCAGAGGGGGGGTTATATGAACACTGAAGCTTTCTTT. This gives the protein CSAQRGGYMNTEAFF.

V gene TRBV12-3 or TRBV12-4 combines with J gene TRBJ1-5; perhaps TRBD1 as D (5 bases). V lost 8 bases, J lost 7 bases, and 15 bases lay in between. The CDR3 has 13 residues. CDR3 sequence: CASSLGVFQPQHF. The CDR3, as DNA: TGTGCCAGCTCCTTGGGGGTTTTCCAGCCCCAGCATTTT.

The table lists this clonotype with many counts. The genes are TRBV14 and TRBJ1-3; a possible D gene is TRBD1 (6 bases). The germline V gene encodes CDR1 SGHDN and CDR2 FVKESK. Deletions cut 2 bases from V and 2 bases from J, with 10 bases between. The CDR3 covers 15 residues. CDR3 sequence: CASSQHQGTGNTIYF. CDR3 bases: TGTGCCAGCAGCCAACACCAGGGGACTGGAAACACCATATATTTT.

In its sample, this clonotype was seen many times. This chain joins TRBV2 and TRBJ2-7, with 8 positions matching TRBD2. CDR3 length: 13 amino acids. V lost 8 bases, J lost 0 bases, and 3 bases stayed unmatched. The germline V gene encodes CDR1 SNHLY and CDR2 FYNNEI. CDR3 nucleotide sequence: TGTGCCAGCGAAACTAGCGGCTCCTACGAGCAGTACTTC. Translated, it gives CASETSGSYEQYF.

This clonotype was detected many times. For the CDR3, the DNA is TGTGCCAGCAGCCCTAGGGATGGAAGACAGGGGCCGTATGGCTACACCTTC. Amino acids: CASSPRDGRQGPYGYTF. This sequence joins TRBV11-2 and TRBJ1-2; 8 positions match TRBD1. Germline-derived CDR1 and CDR2 are SGHAT and FQNNGV. V lost 5 bases to trimming and J lost 5 bases; unmatched junction nucleotides: 16. The CDR3 totals 17 residues.

This clonotype has ten or more counts. The genes are TRBV25-1 and TRBJ1-5; D perhaps matches TRBD1 (5 bases). CDR1 is MGHDK and CDR2 is SYGVNS in the germline V gene. V lost 3 bases and J 4 bases, leaving 10 bases between the germline ends. The CDR3 has 14 residues. This CDR3 is CASSDNRSNQPQHF. DNA for the CDR3: TGTGCCAGCAGTGACAACAGGTCTAATCAGCCCCAGCATTTT.

This clonotype was observed at least ten times. The V gene is TRBV24-1, the J gene TRBJ2-1; 7 bases are shared with TRBD1. The germline CDR1 and CDR2 sequences are KGHDR and SFDVKD. Trimming took 3 bases from V and 3 from J; bases not matched to a gene: 10. The CDR3 runs to 17 residues. This chain's CDR3 is CATSDPEPGTDYNEQFF. CDR3 in DNA: TGTGCCACCAGTGATCCGGAACCCGGGACAGACTACAATGAGCAGTTCTTC.

In its sample, this clonotype was seen many times. The rearrangement links TRBV20-1 to TRBJ1-1; possibly TRBD1 for D (5 bases). The length of the CDR3 is 12 residues. Germline CDR1 reads DFQATT; CDR2 reads SNEGSKA (reference sequence). Trimming stripped 6 bases from V and 3 bases from J, with 11 bases between. The CDR3 spells CSACRADTEAFF. The CDR3, as DNA: TGCAGTGCGTGCAGGGCGGACACTGAAGCTTTCTTT.

CDR3 sequence (DNA): TGTGCCAGCAGTCATCAGGATCATTATGGCTACACCTTC. Translation: CASSHQDHYGYTF. V usage is TRBV6-2 or TRBV6-3 and J usage is TRBJ1-2, with no clear D. Per the germline V gene, CDR1 is MNHEY and CDR2 is SVGEGT. The CDR3 extends over 13 amino acids. V lost 5 bases to trimming and J lost 5 bases, with 12 bases between them.

This clonotype was observed many times. CDR3 sequence: CASRVTGSGNTIYF. The CDR3 DNA reads TGTGCCAGCAGGGTGACAGGGTCTGGAAACACCATATATTTT. V and J are TRBV12-3 or TRBV12-4 and TRBJ1-3; 7 nucleotides line up with TRBD1. The V and J ends lost 6 bases and 1 base, in that order; junction bases with no gene match: 3. This CDR3 is built from 14 residues.

There are many counts of this clonotype. The chain employs TRBV10-3 and TRBJ1-1, with D tentatively TRBD1 (5 bases). Germline CDR1 is ENHRY and CDR2 is SYGVKD. V was shortened by 2 bases and J by 4 bases, with 8 bases between the two germline ends. CDR3 length equals 13 residues. The CDR3 DNA sequence: TGTGCCATCAGTGAGGGGGGGAGCACTGAAGCTTTCTTT. Amino acids: CAISEGGSTEAFF.

The chain combines TRBV28 with TRBJ1-1; TRBD1 matches 8 bases. Germline V gives CDR1 MDHEN, CDR2 SYDVKM. V shed 6 bases and J 2 bases; nucleotides not matched to a gene: 5. This CDR3 has 14 amino acids. The CDR3: CASRTGGSNTEAFF. The CDR3 bases are TGTGCCAGCAGAACAGGGGGGTCTAACACTGAAGCTTTCTTT.

V is TRBV6-5 and J is TRBJ2-5; 8 nucleotides agree with TRBD1. Germline trimming cut 4 bases from V and 5 bases from J; bases unmatched to any gene: 6. The CDR3 consists of 14 residues. Germline V gene data show CDR1 as MNHEY and CDR2 as SVGAGI. CDR3 sequence (DNA): TGTGCCAGCAGTTCGGACAGGGCTCTTGAGACCCAGTACTTC. Encoded protein: CASSSDRALETQYF.

This clonotype has at least ten counts. The J gene is TRBJ2-7, the V gene TRBV6-2 or TRBV6-3; 9 bases line up with TRBD2. The CDR3 spans 14 residues. CDR1 is MNHEY, CDR2 SVGEGT, per germline. V dropped 5 bases and J dropped 7; count of bases not matched to a gene: 9. As DNA, the CDR3 is TGTGCCAGCAGTACTAGCGGGTCATTTACGGAGCAGTACTTC. Its translation is CASSTSGSFTEQYF.